These 7 T cell receptor beta chains came from one sample sequenced in a study of T cell responses to AZD1222 COVID-19 vaccine. Generated by immunoSEQ multiplex PCR, the TCRdb table keeps only in-frame clones and is missing some. The sample includes about 200,000 clones, more than 85% of them seen just once. This specimen consisted of peripheral blood, obtained on day 0 of MenACWY control vaccination. These receptors were taken from an adult in good health.

The chain has TRBV2 and TRBJ1-6; possible D gene TRBD1, 5 bases. V lost 8 bases to trimming and J lost 0 bases, with 14 bases between them. Germline values: CDR1 SNHLY, CDR2 FYNNEI. This CDR3 region has 16 residues. The CDR3 DNA sequence: TGTGCCAGCTTCGCAGGGCATAGCTCCTATAATTCACCCCTCCACTTT. Translating it yields CASFAGHSSYNSPLHF.

The chain's CDR3 is CASSLGRAGEKLFF. The CDR3 DNA reads TGTGCCAGCAGCTTGGGTCGAGCTGGGGAAAAACTGTTTTTT. The gene calls are TRBV5-6 and TRBJ1-4; D unresolved. Deletions cut 0 bases from V and 8 bases from J, with 11 bases between. CDR1 and CDR2 (germline): SGHDT, YYEEEE. The CDR3 extends over 14 amino acids.

The rearrangement joins TRBV11-2 to TRBJ1-2; possibly TRBD1 for D (6 bases). The V end lost 5 bases, the J end lost 4 bases, and 20 bases lay between the germline ends. CDR3 size: 16 residues. The V gene's germline CDR1 is SGHAT and CDR2 FQNNGV. The CDR3: CASSRQPQGRPYGYTF. The CDR3 nucleotides are TGTGCCAGCAGCCGCCAGCCCCAGGGGAGACCCTATGGCTACACCTTC.

The chain uses TRBV19 and TRBJ2-5, with 11 positions matching TRBD2. CDR3 length: 18 amino acids. Losses at the gene ends were 2 bases for V and 3 bases for J; bases not matched to a gene: 11. CDR1 and CDR2 (germline): LNHDA, SQIVND (reference sequence). CDR3 region: CASSIRSSGGYQEETQYF. As DNA, the CDR3 is TGTGCCAGTAGTATAAGGTCTAGCGGGGGGTACCAAGAAGAGACCCAGTACTTC.

This sequence joins TRBV7-9 and TRBJ1-2, with a weak D call TRBD1 (6 bases). The V gene's germline CDR1 is SEHNR and CDR2 FQNEAQ (reference sequence). V was shortened by 6 bases and J by 4 bases, with 15 bases between the two germline ends. The CDR3 covers 14 residues. The CDR3 DNA sequence: TGTGCCAGCAGGATACAGGGTTGGGGCTATGGCTACACCTTC. This translates into CASRIQGWGYGYTF.

V usage is TRBV15 and J usage is TRBJ2-1; a possible D gene is TRBD2 (6 bases). The V end was cut by 3 bases, the J end by 0 bases, with 9 bases between. From germline, CDR1 is LNHNV and CDR2 YYDKDF (reference sequence). The CDR3 loop spans 15 amino acids. CDR3 in DNA: TGTGCCACCAGCAGCGGGGGTAGCTCCTACAATGAGCAGTTCTTC. Its protein product is CATSSGGSSYNEQFF.

This chain connects TRBV5-1 to TRBJ1-5; D is undetermined. Germline-derived CDR1 and CDR2 are SGHRS and YFSETQ. The V gene lost 4 bases and the J gene lost 4 bases, with 9 bases spanning the gap. This CDR3 spans 13 amino acids. CDR3 nucleotides: TGCGCCAGCAGCCCCGGGCCTAATCAGCCCCAGCATTTT. Residues: CASSPGPNQPQHF.